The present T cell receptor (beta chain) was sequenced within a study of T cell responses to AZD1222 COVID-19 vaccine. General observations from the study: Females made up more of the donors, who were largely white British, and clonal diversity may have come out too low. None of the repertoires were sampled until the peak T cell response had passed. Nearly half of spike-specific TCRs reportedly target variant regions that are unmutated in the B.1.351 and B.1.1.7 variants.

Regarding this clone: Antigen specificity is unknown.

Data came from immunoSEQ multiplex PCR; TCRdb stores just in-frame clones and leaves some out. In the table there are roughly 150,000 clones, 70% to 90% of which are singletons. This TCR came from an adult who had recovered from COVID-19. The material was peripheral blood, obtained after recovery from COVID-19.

CDR3 in DNA: TGTGCCAGTAGCGCCCCAAGGAGTGAGCAGTTCTTC. Translating it yields CASSAPRSEQFF. The rearrangement uses TRBV12-3 or TRBV12-4 and TRBJ2-1, with a possible D match to TRBD2 (5 bases). This CDR3 has 12 residues. V shed 9 bases and J shed 9 bases, with 15 bases lying between them.